This TCR beta chain came from a study of post-analysis software for immune sequencing data. Study-level background: Patients had relapsing-remitting, secondary progressive or progressive-relapsing multiple sclerosis; some lacked subtype. Study-level results: With TRBV5-6, TRBV5-1 and TRBV20-1 included, about five TRBV segments were more frequent in patients than in controls. Under the F measure, samples that were prepared in one batch clustered strongly together. Normalized Chao1 diversity in multiple sclerosis patients fell significantly below that of controls.

TCR beta cDNA libraries had unique molecular identifiers. With roughly 0.85 to 11 million T cells as the source, some 500,000 cDNA molecules resulted. TCRdb redid the calling of the PCR reads with MiXCR, one entry per CDR3 protein. The sample shows 380,000 or so distinct CDR3 sequences, about a third of them seen only once. Turning to this clonotype: Its antigen is still unknown.

Germline V gene lookup returns CDR1 MNHNS and CDR2 SASEGT. V was clipped by 5 bases and J by 3 bases, with 18 bases between them. The CDR3 spans 16 residues. This clonotype was obtained from a girl aged 10-17 years with multiple sclerosis. The rearrangement links TRBV6-1 to TRBJ2-3; D remains ambiguous. Sequenced: blood. The CDR3 here is CASSTSQLHLTDTQYF. The CDR3 DNA reads as TGTGCCAGCAGTACATCACAGCTACACCTTACAGATACGCAGTATTTT.